This T cell receptor (beta chain) was profiled in a study of CD8+CD57+ T cells in acquired aplastic anemia. The wider study: Isolated CD4+ and CD8+ cells, once sorted, yielded DNA averaging around 3 ug.

Comment on this clonotype: What it binds is unknown.

Broader study findings: No significant difference in CD8+ Simpson's diversity was found between patients and controls.

An expansion of CD8+CD57+ cells by flow cytometry had been shown in patients chosen for sequencing. Everyone among the patients had severe acquired aplastic anemia. Blood was sampled before the patients had received any therapy. The CDR3 is 17 residues long. Germline V gives CDR1 SGDLS, CDR2 YYNGEE. V lost 0 bases and J lost 5; bases outside the gene matches: 5. Genomic DNA templated the TCR beta VDJ and CDR3 profiling. TCRdb processed the reads anew with MiXCR; each CDR3 protein has one entry. The sample includes approximately 190,000 distinct CDR3 sequences, approximately 48% of them seen just once. This receptor was identified in a human donor with aplastic anemia. This rearrangement joins TRBV9 to TRBJ2-3; 14 bases are shared with TRBD2. Sequenced sample: sorted CD4+, CD8+, or CD8+CD57+ T cells (not recorded which) from PBMCs. This CDR3 reads CASSVETSGRAVDTQYF. CDR3 DNA sequence: TGTGCCAGCAGCGTAGAGACTAGCGGGAGGGCCGTAGATACGCAGTATTTT.